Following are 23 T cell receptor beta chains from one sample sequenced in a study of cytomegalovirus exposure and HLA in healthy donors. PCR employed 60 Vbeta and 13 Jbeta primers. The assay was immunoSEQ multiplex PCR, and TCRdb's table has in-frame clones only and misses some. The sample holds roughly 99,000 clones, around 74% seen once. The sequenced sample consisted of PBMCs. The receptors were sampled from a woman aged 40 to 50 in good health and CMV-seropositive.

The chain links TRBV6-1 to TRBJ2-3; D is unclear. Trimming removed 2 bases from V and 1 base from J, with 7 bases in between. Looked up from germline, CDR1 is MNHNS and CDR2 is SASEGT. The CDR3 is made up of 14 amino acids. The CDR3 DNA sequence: TGTGCCAGCAGTGAACCGGGTGGCACAGATACGCAGTATTTT. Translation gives CASSEPGGTDTQYF.

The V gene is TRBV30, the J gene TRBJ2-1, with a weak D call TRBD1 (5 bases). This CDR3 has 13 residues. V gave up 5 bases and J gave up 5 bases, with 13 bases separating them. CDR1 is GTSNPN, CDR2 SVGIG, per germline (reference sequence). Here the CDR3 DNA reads TGTGCCTGGTCGGCAGGGTGGGACAATGAGCAGTTCTTC. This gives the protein CAWSAGWDNEQFF.

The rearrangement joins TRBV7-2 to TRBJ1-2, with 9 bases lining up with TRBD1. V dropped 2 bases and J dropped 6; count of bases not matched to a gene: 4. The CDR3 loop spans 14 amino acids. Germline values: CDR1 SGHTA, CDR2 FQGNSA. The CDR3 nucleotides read TGTGCCAGCAGCTTATACACAGGGGGCAATGGCTACACCTTC. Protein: CASSLYTGGNGYTF. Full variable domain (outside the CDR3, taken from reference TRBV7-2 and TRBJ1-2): GAGVSQSPSNKVTEKGKDVELRCDPISGHTALYWYRQSLGQGLEFLIYFQGNSAPDKSGLPSDRFSAERTGGSVSTLTIQRTQQEDSAVYLCASSLYTGGNGYTFGSGTRLTVV.

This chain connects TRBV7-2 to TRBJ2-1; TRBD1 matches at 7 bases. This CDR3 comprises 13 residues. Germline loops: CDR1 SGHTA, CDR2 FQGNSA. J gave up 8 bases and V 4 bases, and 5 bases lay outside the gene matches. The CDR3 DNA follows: TGTGCCAGCAGCTCGACAGGGCTGGATGAGCAGTTCTTC. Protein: CASSSTGLDEQFF. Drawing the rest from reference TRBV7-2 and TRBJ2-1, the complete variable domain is GAGVSQSPSNKVTEKGKDVELRCDPISGHTALYWYRQSLGQGLEFLIYFQGNSAPDKSGLPSDRFSAERTGGSVSTLTIQRTQQEDSAVYLCASSSTGLDEQFFGPGTRLTVL.

The CDR3 here is CASSYGTSGGYQETQYF. DNA of the CDR3: TGTGCCAGCAGCTACGGGACTAGCGGGGGTTACCAAGAGACCCAGTACTTC. The V gene is TRBV4-2, the J gene TRBJ2-5; 14 bases fit TRBD2. Germline values: CDR1 LGHNA, CDR2 YNFKEQ. V lost 5 bases and J lost 0; bases outside the gene matches: 5. CDR3 length equals 17 residues.

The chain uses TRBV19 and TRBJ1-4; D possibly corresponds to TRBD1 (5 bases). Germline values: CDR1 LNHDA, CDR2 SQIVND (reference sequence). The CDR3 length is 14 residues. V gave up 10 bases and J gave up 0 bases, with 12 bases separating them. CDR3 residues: CATNRGSTNEKLFF. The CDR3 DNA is TGTGCCACGAACCGGGGGTCAACTAATGAAAAACTGTTTTTT.

The CDR3 sequence is CASSSPGQGNEQFF. CDR3 bases: TGTGCCAGCAGTTCTCCGGGACAGGGGAATGAGCAGTTCTTC. The V gene is TRBV6-5, the J gene TRBJ2-1; 10 bases fit TRBD1. CDR1 and CDR2 (germline): MNHEY, SVGAGI. The CDR3 is 14 amino acids. Trimming cost V 4 bases and J 7 bases; bases outside gene matches: 4.

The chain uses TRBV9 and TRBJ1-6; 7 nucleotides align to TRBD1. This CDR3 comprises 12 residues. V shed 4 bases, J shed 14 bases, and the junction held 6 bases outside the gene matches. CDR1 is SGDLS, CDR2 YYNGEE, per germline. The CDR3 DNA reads TGTGCCAGCAGCAGCTTACAGGGGACCCTCCACTTT. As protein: CASSSLQGTLHF.

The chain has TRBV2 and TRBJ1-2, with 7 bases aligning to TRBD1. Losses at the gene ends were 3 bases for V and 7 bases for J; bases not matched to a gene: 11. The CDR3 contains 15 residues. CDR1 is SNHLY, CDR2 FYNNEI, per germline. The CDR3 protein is CASSETSRGQGGYTF. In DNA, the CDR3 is TGTGCCAGCAGTGAGACTTCAAGGGGGCAGGGTGGCTACACCTTC.

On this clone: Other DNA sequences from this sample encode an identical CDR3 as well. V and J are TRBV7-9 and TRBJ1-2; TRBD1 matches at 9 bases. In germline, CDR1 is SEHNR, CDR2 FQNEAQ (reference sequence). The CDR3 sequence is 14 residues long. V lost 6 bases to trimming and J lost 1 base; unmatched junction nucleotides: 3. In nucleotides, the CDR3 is TGTGCCAGCAGTCCGGGACAGGGTAACTATGGCTACACCTTC. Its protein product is CASSPGQGNYGYTF.

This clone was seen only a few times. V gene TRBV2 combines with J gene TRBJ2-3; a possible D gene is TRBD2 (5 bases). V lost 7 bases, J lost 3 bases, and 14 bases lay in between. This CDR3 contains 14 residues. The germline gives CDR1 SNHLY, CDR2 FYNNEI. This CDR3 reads CASKEAPNTDTQYF. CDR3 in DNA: TGTGCCAGCAAGGAGGCACCGAATACAGATACGCAGTATTTT.

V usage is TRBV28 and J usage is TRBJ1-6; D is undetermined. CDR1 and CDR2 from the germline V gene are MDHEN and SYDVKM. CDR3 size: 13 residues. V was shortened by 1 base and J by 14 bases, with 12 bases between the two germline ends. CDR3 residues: CASSLYSRGALHF. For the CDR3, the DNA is TGTGCCAGCAGTTTATACAGCCGTGGCGCCCTCCACTTT.

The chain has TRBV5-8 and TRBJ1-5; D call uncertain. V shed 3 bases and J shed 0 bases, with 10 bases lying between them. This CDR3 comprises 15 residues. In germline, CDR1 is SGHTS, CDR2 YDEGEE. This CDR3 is CASSWTGNSNQPQHF. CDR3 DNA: TGTGCCAGCAGCTGGACGGGGAATAGCAATCAGCCCCAGCATTTT.

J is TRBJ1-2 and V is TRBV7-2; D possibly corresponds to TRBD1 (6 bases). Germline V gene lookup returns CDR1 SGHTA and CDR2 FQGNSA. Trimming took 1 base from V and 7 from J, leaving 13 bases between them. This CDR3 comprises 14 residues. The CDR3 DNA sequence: TGTGCCAGCAGCTTAGGGACAGTGGCGGGTGGCTACACCTTC. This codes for CASSLGTVAGGYTF.

Here the CDR3 reads CASRDRFGNQPQHF. The DNA for the CDR3 is TGTGCCAGCAGGGACAGGTTCGGCAATCAGCCCCAGCATTTT. The V call is TRBV2, the J call TRBJ1-5; 7 nucleotides align to TRBD1. V was clipped by 6 bases and J by 2 bases; unmatched bases: 4. The CDR3 is made up of 14 amino acids. CDR1 SNHLY and CDR2 FYNNEI come from the germline V gene.

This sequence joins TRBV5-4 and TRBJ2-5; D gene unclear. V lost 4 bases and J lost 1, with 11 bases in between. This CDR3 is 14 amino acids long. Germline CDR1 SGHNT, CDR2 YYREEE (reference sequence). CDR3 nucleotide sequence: TGTGCCAGCAGCCTAACTCCACCCCAAGAGACCCAGTACTTC. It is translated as CASSLTPPQETQYF.

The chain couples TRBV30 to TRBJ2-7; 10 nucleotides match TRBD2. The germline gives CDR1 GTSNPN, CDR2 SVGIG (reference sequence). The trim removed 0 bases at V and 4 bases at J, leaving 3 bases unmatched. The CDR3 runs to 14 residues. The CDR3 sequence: CAWSVASGGYEQYF. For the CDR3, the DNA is TGTGCCTGGAGTGTAGCTAGCGGGGGTTACGAGCAGTACTTC. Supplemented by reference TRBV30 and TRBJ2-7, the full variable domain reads SQTIHQWPATLVQPVGSPLSLECTVEGTSNPNLYWYRQAAGRGLQLLFYSVGIGQISSEVPQNLSASRPQDRQFILSSKKLLLSDSGFYLCAWSVASGGYEQYFGPGTRLTVT.

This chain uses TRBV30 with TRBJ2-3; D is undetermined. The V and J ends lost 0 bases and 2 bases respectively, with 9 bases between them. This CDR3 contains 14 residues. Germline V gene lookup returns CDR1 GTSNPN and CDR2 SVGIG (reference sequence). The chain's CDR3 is CAWSVSQITDTQYF. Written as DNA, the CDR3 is TGTGCCTGGAGTGTCTCCCAGATCACAGATACGCAGTATTTT.

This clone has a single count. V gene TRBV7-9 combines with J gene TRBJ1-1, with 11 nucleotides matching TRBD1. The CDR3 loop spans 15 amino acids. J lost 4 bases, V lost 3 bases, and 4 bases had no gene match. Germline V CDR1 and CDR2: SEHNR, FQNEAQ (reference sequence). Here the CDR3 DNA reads TGTGCCAGCAGCTTTATGGGACAGGGGGGCACTGAAGCTTTCTTT. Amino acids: CASSFMGQGGTEAFF.

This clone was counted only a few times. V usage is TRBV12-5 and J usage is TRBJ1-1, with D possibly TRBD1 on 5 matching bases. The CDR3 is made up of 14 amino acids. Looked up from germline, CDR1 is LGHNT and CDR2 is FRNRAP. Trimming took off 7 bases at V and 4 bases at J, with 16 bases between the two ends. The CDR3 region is CASAPALGGTEAFF. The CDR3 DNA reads TGTGCTAGTGCTCCCGCGTTGGGGGGCACTGAAGCTTTCTTT.

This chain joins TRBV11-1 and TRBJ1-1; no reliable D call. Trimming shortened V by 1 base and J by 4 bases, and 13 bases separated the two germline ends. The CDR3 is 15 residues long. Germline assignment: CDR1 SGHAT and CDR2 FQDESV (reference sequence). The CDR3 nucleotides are TGTGCCAGCAGCTTAGAGGCGGGGAAGGGCACTGAAGCTTTCTTT. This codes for CASSLEAGKGTEAFF. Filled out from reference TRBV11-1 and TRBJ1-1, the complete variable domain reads EAEVAQSPRYKITEKSQAVAFWCDPISGHATLYWYRQILGQGPELLVQFQDESVVDDSQLPKDRFSAERLKGVDSTLKIQPAELGDSAMYLCASSLEAGKGTEAFFGQGTRLTVV.

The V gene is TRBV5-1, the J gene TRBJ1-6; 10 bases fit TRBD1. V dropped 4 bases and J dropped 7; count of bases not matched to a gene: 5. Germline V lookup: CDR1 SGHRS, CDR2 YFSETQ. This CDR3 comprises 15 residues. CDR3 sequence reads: CASSPRTGGNSPLHF. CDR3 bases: TGCGCCAGCAGCCCGCGGACAGGGGGAAATTCACCCCTCCACTTT.

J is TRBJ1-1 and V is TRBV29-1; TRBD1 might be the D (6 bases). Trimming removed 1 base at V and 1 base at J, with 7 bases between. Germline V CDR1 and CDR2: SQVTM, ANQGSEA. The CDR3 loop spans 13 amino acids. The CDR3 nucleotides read TGCAGCGTTGAAGGACAGGAGAACACTGAAGCTTTCTTT. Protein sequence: CSVEGQENTEAFF.